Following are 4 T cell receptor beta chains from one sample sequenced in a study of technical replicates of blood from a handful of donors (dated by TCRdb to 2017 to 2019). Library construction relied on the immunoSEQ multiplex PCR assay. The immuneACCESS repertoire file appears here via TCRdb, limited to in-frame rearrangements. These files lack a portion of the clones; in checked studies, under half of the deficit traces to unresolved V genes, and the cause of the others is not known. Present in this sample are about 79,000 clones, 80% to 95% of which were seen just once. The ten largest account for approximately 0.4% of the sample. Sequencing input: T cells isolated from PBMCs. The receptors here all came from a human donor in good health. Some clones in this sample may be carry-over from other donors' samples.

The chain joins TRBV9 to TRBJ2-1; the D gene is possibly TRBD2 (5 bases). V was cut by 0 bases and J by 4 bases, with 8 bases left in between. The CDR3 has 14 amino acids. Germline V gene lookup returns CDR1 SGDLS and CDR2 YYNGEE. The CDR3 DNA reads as TGTGCCAGCAGCGTAGGTGGGGAGTACAATGAGCAGTTCTTC. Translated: CASSVGGEYNEQFF.

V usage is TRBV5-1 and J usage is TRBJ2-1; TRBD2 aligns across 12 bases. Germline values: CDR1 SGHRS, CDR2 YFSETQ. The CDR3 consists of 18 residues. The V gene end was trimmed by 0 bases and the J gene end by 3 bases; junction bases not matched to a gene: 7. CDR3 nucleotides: TGCGCCAGCAGCTTGGGACTAGCGGGAGATGTGGTCTACAATGAGCAGTTCTTC. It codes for CASSLGLAGDVVYNEQFF.

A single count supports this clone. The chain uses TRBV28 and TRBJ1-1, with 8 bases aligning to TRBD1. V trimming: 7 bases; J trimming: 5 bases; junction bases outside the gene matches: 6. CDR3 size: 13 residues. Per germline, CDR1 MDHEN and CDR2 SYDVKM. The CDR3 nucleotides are TGTGCCAGCAAGATCGGACAGGGAACTGAAGCTTTCTTT. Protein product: CASKIGQGTEAFF.

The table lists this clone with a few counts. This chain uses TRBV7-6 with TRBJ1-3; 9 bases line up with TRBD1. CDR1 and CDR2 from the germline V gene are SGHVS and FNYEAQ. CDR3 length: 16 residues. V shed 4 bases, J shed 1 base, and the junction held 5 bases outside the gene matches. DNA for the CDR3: TGTGCCAGCAGCTCCGAACAGGGGGCTTCTGGAAACACCATATATTTT. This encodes CASSSEQGASGNTIYF.